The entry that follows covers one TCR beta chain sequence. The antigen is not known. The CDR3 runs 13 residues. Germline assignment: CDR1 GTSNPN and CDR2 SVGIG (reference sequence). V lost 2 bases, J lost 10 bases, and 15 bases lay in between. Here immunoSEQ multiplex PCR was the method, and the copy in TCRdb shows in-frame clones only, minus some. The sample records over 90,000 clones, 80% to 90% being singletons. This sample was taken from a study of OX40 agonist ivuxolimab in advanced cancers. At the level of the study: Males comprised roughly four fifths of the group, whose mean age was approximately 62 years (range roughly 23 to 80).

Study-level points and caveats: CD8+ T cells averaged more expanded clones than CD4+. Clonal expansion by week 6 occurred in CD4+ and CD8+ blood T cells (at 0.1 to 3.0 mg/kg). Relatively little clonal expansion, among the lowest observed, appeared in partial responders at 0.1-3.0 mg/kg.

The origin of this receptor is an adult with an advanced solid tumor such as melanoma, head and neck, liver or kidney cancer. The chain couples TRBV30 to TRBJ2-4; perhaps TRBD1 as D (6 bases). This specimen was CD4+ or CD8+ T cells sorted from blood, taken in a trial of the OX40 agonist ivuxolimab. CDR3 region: CAWSQQGWGIQYF. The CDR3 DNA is TGTGCCTGGAGTCAACAGGGTTGGGGGATTCAGTACTTC.